This TCR beta chain is from a study of blood T cell repertoires in COVID-19. Produced via immunoSEQ multiplex PCR; TCRdb's table is partial and in-frame only. This table holds around 64,000 clones, 70% to 80% found once. The sample holds a few counts of this clone. Between the trimmed V and J ends, which lost 7 bases and 6 bases, there was a span of 16 bases. CDR3 size: 14 residues. Germline lookup yields CDR1 SQVTM and CDR2 ANQGSEA. The source is a man between 60 and 75 years old with acute or convalescent COVID-19. The chain joins TRBV29-1 to TRBJ2-6, with a weak D call TRBD1 (6 bases). Specimen: peripheral blood. CDR3: CSALGTNKANVLTF. The CDR3 region has the DNA TGCAGCGCCCTCGGGACAAATAAGGCCAACGTCCTGACTTTC.